The present T cell receptor (beta chain) was sequenced within a study of OX40 agonist ivuxolimab in advanced cancers. For the study at large: Given to patients was ivuxolimab, an agonistic anti-OX40 (CD134) antibody. Administration of intravenous ivuxolimab to patients occurred every 2 weeks at 0.01 to 10 mg/kg. Males comprised around 80% of the group, whose mean age was approximately 60 years (range 23 to 79).

Germline-derived CDR1 and CDR2 are LNHDA and SQIVND (reference sequence). CDR3 length: 14 residues. V shed 5 bases and J 10 bases; nucleotides not matched to a gene: 6. Some clones are missing from TCRdb's copy, which holds only in-frame ones; the method was immunoSEQ multiplex PCR. The profile shows tens of thousands of clones, more than 70% of them singletons. The chain carries TRBV19 and TRBJ1-4, with TRBD1 matching 11 bases. This material consisted of CD4+ or CD8+ T cells sorted from blood, taken in a trial of the OX40 agonist ivuxolimab. The TCR sequence derives from an adult with an advanced solid tumor such as melanoma, head and neck, liver or kidney cancer. CDR3 in DNA: TGTGCCAGTAGTCCCGGGACAGGGGGAGGAAAACTGTTTTTT. This translates into CASSPGTGGGKLFF.